A single count supports the clone carrying this TCR beta chain. The antigen is unknown. Time point reported: newly diagnosed, previously untreated cHL patient sample. Comparison came from newly diagnosed, untreated classical Hodgkin lymphoma PBMCs. The CDR3 covers 15 residues. From germline, CDR1 is SGHAT and CDR2 FQNNGV. The V gene lost 5 bases and the J gene lost 0 bases, with 11 bases spanning the gap. This record belongs to a study of PD-1 blockade in classical Hodgkin lymphoma. Study-wide points: Baseline TCR diversity was reportedly lower in newly diagnosed patients than healthy donors. The repertoire differences lack a defined cause, possibly disease activity or prior therapy.

The method was immunoSEQ multiplex PCR; TCRdb's version includes in-frame clones alone and lacks a portion of them. The top ten hold roughly 3.8% of the sample, which has 30,000 or so clones, about nine tenths seen once. Material for sequencing was peripheral blood mononuclear cells (PBMCs). The chain is built from TRBV11-2 and TRBJ1-3; D not resolved. This TCR was recovered from a human donor with classical Hodgkin lymphoma. The CDR3 sequence: CASSPSWDSGNTIYF. The CDR3 region has the DNA TGTGCCAGCAGCCCGTCTTGGGACTCTGGAAACACCATATATTTT.